This T cell receptor (beta chain) came from a study of PD-L1 blockade in urothelial cancer. Study background: Patients commenced atezolizumab at some point between 2014 and 2015, and it was given at 1,200 mg intravenously every 3 weeks.

The time point denotes: pretreatment peripheral blood. V shed 5 bases and J 3 bases; nucleotides not matched to a gene: 6. The CDR3 runs to 15 residues. In germline, CDR1 is LGHNA, CDR2 YNFKEQ. Libraries were prepared by immunoSEQ multiplex PCR; TCRdb keeps only in-frame clonotypes and omits some of them. Of 100,000 to 150,000 clones listed, around 85% are singletons. This sequence joins TRBV4-2 and TRBJ2-2; TRBD2 agrees at 7 bases. The sequencing used PBMCs, collected around atezolizumab (anti-PD-L1) treatment. The TCR was taken from a man aged 45-60 years with urothelial cancer. CDR3 bases: TGTGCCAGCAGCAAAACTAGCGACTACACCGGGGAGCTGTTTTTT. Translation gives CASSKTSDYTGELFF.